A single TCR beta chain is shown here with its context. Measured with immunoSEQ multiplex PCR; TCRdb has only the in-frame clones, and not every one. The sample has approximately 190,000 clones. The entry originates in a study of control samples from healthy donors and cancer patients. The CDR3 runs to 11 residues. The germline gives CDR1 SQVTM, CDR2 ANQGSEA. V was pared by 6 bases and J by 4 bases, with 0 bases of the junction left unmatched. The sequencing sample was made of blood. This TCR was recovered from a woman under 40 in good health. The chain links TRBV29-1 to TRBJ2-1; 7 positions agree with TRBD1. The CDR3 DNA is TGCAGCGTACAGGGGTACAATGAGCAGTTCTTC. As protein: CSVQGYNEQFF.